This T cell receptor (beta chain) appears in the sequencing data of a study of blood T cell repertoires in COVID-19. Study-wide background: T cells, B-cell-depleted T cells, or PBMCs provided the cDNA or gDNA that served as material.

The V end lost 5 bases, the J end lost 3 bases, and 13 bases lay between the germline ends. This CDR3 is 14 amino acids long. CDR1 and CDR2 from the germline V gene are SGHAT and FQDESV (reference sequence). Study processing details: Scientists estimated how many nucleated cells there were by amplifying reference gene primers. The data were produced by immunoSEQ multiplex PCR, yet TCRdb's version contains in-frame clones alone and is incomplete. The V and J calls and clone size were taken over from that table, and D and trimming were inferred from the DNA. The table shows around 380,000 clones, with 81% occurring only once.

Sequenced material: peripheral blood. This chain joins TRBV11-1 and TRBJ1-1, with D perhaps matching TRBD1 (5 bases). This sequence originates from a human donor with acute or convalescent COVID-19. The donor label of this sample is uncertain. CDR3 in DNA: TGTGCCAGCAGCAAAGACAGTTATTACACTGAAGCTTTCTTT. Translation: CASSKDSYYTEAFF.